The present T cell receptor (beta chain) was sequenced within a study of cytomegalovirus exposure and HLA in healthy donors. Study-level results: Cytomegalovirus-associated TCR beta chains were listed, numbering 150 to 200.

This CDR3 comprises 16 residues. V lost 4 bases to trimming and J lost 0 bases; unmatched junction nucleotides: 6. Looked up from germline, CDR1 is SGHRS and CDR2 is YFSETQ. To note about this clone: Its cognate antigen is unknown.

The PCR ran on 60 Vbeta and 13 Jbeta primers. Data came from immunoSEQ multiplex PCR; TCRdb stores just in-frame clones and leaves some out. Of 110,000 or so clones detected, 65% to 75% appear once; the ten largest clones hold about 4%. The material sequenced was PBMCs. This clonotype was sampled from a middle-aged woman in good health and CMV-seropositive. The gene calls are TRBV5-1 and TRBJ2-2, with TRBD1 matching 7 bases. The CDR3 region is CASSRQGVANTGELFF. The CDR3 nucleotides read TGCGCCAGCAGCCGGCAGGGGGTCGCGAACACCGGGGAGCTGTTTTTT.